Listed here are 23 T cell receptor beta chains from one sample, sequenced in a study of T cell repertoires in cytomegalovirus infection. Their antigens are not known. TCRdb re-called the reads with MiXCR, one entry per CDR3 protein. Of approximately 300,000 distinct CDR3 sequences listed, around 29% are singletons. The source was cultured PBMCs, collected from culture after CMV antigen stimulation. These TCRs come from a human donor in good health (CMV status not recorded). Some clones in this sample may be carry-over from other donors' samples.

This CDR3 is CASSEVGDPTNEKLFF. CDR3 DNA sequence: TGTGCCAGCAGTGAGGTGGGAGACCCAACTAATGAAAAACTGTTTTTT. The J gene is TRBJ1-4, the V gene TRBV6-1; D gene uncertain. Trimming removed 3 bases at V and 0 bases at J, with 11 bases between. The length of the CDR3 is 16 residues. Germline V lookup: CDR1 MNHNS, CDR2 SASEGT.

The chain joins TRBV6-1 to TRBJ2-3, with D maybe TRBD2 (5 bases). CDR1 is MNHNS and CDR2 is SASEGT in the germline V gene. The CDR3 sequence is 15 residues long. With 5 bases removed from V and 0 bases from J, the gap between germline ends came to 12 bases. The CDR3 nucleotides read TGTGCCAGCAGTCGCAGCGGCTTCAGCACAGATACGCAGTATTTT. Translated, it gives CASSRSGFSTDTQYF.

The V call is TRBV28, the J call TRBJ2-3, with D possibly called TRBD1 or TRBD2 (5 bases each). CDR3 length equals 13 residues. Germline V gene lookup returns CDR1 MDHEN and CDR2 SYDVKM. V lost 6 bases and J 2 bases, leaving 9 bases between the germline ends. The CDR3 sequence is CASRRDPTDTQYF. CDR3 nucleotides: TGTGCCAGCAGAAGGGACCCCACAGATACGCAGTATTTT.

There are a few counts of this clonotype. The chain employs TRBV7-2 and TRBJ2-1; no firm D call. CDR3 size: 13 residues. CDR1 is SGHTA, CDR2 FQGNSA, per germline. V lost 5 bases and J 4 bases, leaving 9 bases between the germline ends. The CDR3 DNA is TGTGCCAGCAGCGCTCGGGCTTACAATGAGCAGTTCTTC. Encoded protein: CASSARAYNEQFF. Together with reference TRBV7-2 and TRBJ2-1, the CDR3 gives the full variable domain: GAGVSQSPSNKVTEKGKDVELRCDPISGHTALYWYRQSLGQGLEFLIYFQGNSAPDKSGLPSDRFSAERTGGSVSTLTIQRTQQEDSAVYLCASSARAYNEQFFGPGTRLTVL.

DNA of the CDR3: TGTGCCAGCACCCGAGCGGGACACCGCCAAGAGACCCAGTACTTC. It encodes CASTRAGHRQETQYF. This chain connects TRBV7-9 to TRBJ2-5; D is possibly TRBD2 (7 bases). The germline V gene encodes CDR1 SEHNR and CDR2 FQNEAQ (reference sequence). Trimming stripped 7 bases from V and 1 base from J, with 16 bases between. The CDR3 totals 15 residues.

This clonotype was found a few times. The V gene is TRBV7-8, the J gene TRBJ1-1; 11 bases fit TRBD1. CDR3 length: 15 amino acids. V lost 6 bases to trimming and J lost 0 bases; unmatched junction nucleotides: 3. Germline V gives CDR1 SGHVS, CDR2 FQNEAQ. CDR3 coding DNA: TGTGCCAGCAGGGGGGACAGGGGGATGAACACTGAAGCTTTCTTT. Translating gives CASRGDRGMNTEAFF.

J is TRBJ1-2 and V is TRBV7-2, with 8 bases identical to TRBD1. Trimming at V came to 5 bases and at J to 7 bases, leaving 6 bases not matched to a gene. Germline assignment: CDR1 SGHTA and CDR2 FQGNSA. This CDR3 region has 13 residues. The CDR3 DNA sequence: TGTGCCAGCAGCGCACAGGGGGGAGGTGGCTACACCTTC. It codes for CASSAQGGGGYTF.

The rearrangement uses TRBV28 and TRBJ1-1; the D is unclear. This CDR3 is 11 amino acids long. Trimming removed 2 bases at V and 8 bases at J, with 6 bases between. Germline CDR1 and CDR2: MDHEN and SYDVKM. DNA for the CDR3: TGTGCCAGCAGTTTAGAGGAGGAAGCTTTCTTT. It yields the protein CASSLEEEAFF.

This rearrangement joins TRBV4-1 to TRBJ1-1, with D maybe TRBD1 (5 bases). V was clipped by 2 bases and J by 1 base, with 20 bases between them. Germline CDR1 and CDR2: MGHRA and YSYEKL. The CDR3 runs 18 residues. In DNA, the CDR3 is TGCGCCAGCAGCCAACACCGTGGGGGGAGATTTAGGAACACTGAAGCTTTCTTT. Translating gives CASSQHRGGRFRNTEAFF.

Many counts were recorded for this clonotype. The chain uses TRBV7-2 and TRBJ1-4; D not certain. There are 15 residues in the CDR3. V gave up 5 bases and J gave up 7 bases, with 17 bases separating them. Germline V gives CDR1 SGHTA, CDR2 FQGNSA. The CDR3: CASSPGLTSGEKLFF. CDR3 sequence (DNA): TGTGCCAGCAGCCCCGGACTGACGAGCGGTGAAAAACTGTTTTTT.

V is TRBV7-6 and J is TRBJ1-3; 7 bases line up with TRBD1. This CDR3 spans 16 amino acids. From germline, CDR1 is SGHVS and CDR2 FNYEAQ. The ends lost 6 bases at V and 3 bases at J; junction bases unmatched: 11. CDR3 sequence (DNA): TGTGCCAGCAGAAAACCGGGACAGAGCCTTGGAAACACCATATATTTT. Its protein is CASRKPGQSLGNTIYF.

This clonotype has just a few counts. V usage is TRBV6-5 and J usage is TRBJ2-2, with 8 bases identical to TRBD2. V was clipped by 5 bases and J by 4 bases; unmatched bases: 6. The CDR3 consists of 15 residues. CDR1 and CDR2 from the germline V gene are MNHEY and SVGAGI. In DNA, the CDR3 is TGTGCCAGCAGTCCCAGCGGGGGTATCACCGGGGAGCTGTTTTTT. Its translation: CASSPSGGITGELFF.

This clonotype was observed a few times. This sequence joins TRBV7-2 and TRBJ2-5; TRBD1 matches 8 bases. From germline, CDR1 is SGHTA and CDR2 FQGNSA. The CDR3 loop spans 15 amino acids. V gave up 6 bases and J gave up 5 bases; unmatched junction bases: 11. This CDR3 reads CASSFRGRGTETQYF. CDR3 in DNA: TGTGCCAGCAGTTTCAGGGGGCGCGGTACCGAGACCCAGTACTTC. Variable domain in full (rest from reference TRBV7-2 and TRBJ2-5): GAGVSQSPSNKVTEKGKDVELRCDPISGHTALYWYRQSLGQGLEFLIYFQGNSAPDKSGLPSDRFSAERTGGSVSTLTIQRTQQEDSAVYLCASSFRGRGTETQYFGPGTRLLVL.

In this sample, this clonotype turned up many times. The J gene is TRBJ2-1, the V gene TRBV10-3; D not certain. The CDR3 contains 10 residues. V was clipped by 8 bases and J by 5 bases, with 4 bases between them. CDR1 and CDR2 (germline): ENHRY, SYGVKD. Written as DNA, the CDR3 is TGTGCCATCGGGGACAATGAGCAGTTCTTC. Its translation: CAIGDNEQFF.

This clonotype showed up just a few times. The genes are TRBV28 and TRBJ1-2, with D hard to call. With 2 bases removed from V and 6 bases from J, the gap between germline ends came to 22 bases. The CDR3 length is 17 residues. Per germline, CDR1 MDHEN and CDR2 SYDVKM. CDR3 protein: CASSLPPGRSRKDGYTF. As DNA, the CDR3 is TGTGCCAGCAGTTTACCCCCCGGACGGAGTAGAAAGGATGGCTACACCTTC.

J is TRBJ2-6 and V is TRBV7-9; 8 positions agree with TRBD2. Trimming removed 5 bases from V and 3 bases from J; junction bases left unmatched: 9. From germline, CDR1 is SEHNR and CDR2 FQNEAQ (reference sequence). The length of the CDR3 is 17 residues. CDR3 amino acids: CASSPSGGRDGANVLTF. The CDR3 DNA is TGTGCCAGCAGCCCCAGCGGGGGAAGGGATGGGGCCAACGTCCTGACTTTC.

The chain is built from TRBV20-1 and TRBJ2-3; 9 bases are a match to TRBD2. This CDR3 has 15 amino acids. V gave up 3 bases and J gave up 7 bases; unmatched junction bases: 11. CDR1 DFQATT and CDR2 SNEGSKA come from the germline V gene (reference sequence). The CDR3 DNA reads TGCAGTGCTAGGTTGACGGCGGGAGGGCCGAATACGCAGTATTTT. Translation gives CSARLTAGGPNTQYF.

The chain uses TRBV2 and TRBJ1-1, with D maybe TRBD1 (6 bases). Germline V CDR1 and CDR2: SNHLY, FYNNEI. The ends were cut back, 6 bases at V and 3 bases at J, with 17 bases in the middle. The CDR3 length is 15 residues. The CDR3 DNA reads as TGTGCCAGCAGCACAGGGCGTCCTTCGTACACTGAAGCTTTCTTT. Amino acid sequence: CASSTGRPSYTEAFF.

This clonotype was counted only a few times. J is TRBJ2-3 and V is TRBV11-3, with 10 bases aligning to TRBD1. This CDR3 has 15 residues. Germline values: CDR1 SGHNT, CDR2 YENEEA. Losses at the gene ends were 5 bases for V and 3 bases for J; bases not matched to a gene: 5. CDR3 in DNA: TGTGCCAGCAGCCTAAGACAGGGGGCAACAGATACGCAGTATTTT. As protein: CASSLRQGATDTQYF.

This clonotype was seen more than once but under ten times. J is TRBJ2-5 and V is TRBV13; D perhaps matches TRBD1 (6 bases). CDR3 length equals 16 residues. The germline V gene encodes CDR1 PRHDT and CDR2 FYEKMQ (reference sequence). Trimming left V 5 bases short and J 2 bases short, with 18 bases between. The CDR3 spells CASSRIRYRAQETQYF. The CDR3 nucleotides are TGTGCCAGCAGCCGAATTCGATACAGGGCGCAAGAGACCCAGTACTTC.

This clonotype was counted between two and nine times. V usage is TRBV10-3 and J usage is TRBJ2-2, with TRBD1 identical over 8 bases. CDR3 size: 15 residues. V gave up 3 bases and J gave up 1 base; unmatched junction bases: 1. The germline gives CDR1 ENHRY, CDR2 SYGVKD. As DNA, the CDR3 is TGTGCCATCAGTGAACAGGGGGGGAACACCGGGGAGCTGTTTTTT. The encoded protein is CAISEQGGNTGELFF.

The chain has TRBV20-1 and TRBJ2-2; the D gene could be TRBD1 or TRBD2 (5 bases each). This CDR3 contains 12 residues. Germline assignment: CDR1 DFQATT and CDR2 SNEGSKA (reference sequence). The CDR3 loop is CIPRDGTGELFF. The CDR3 DNA sequence: TGCATACCCCGGGACGGCACCGGGGAGCTGTTTTTT.

This clonotype showed up just a few times. The rearrangement joins TRBV27 to TRBJ1-2; TRBD1 agrees at 11 bases. In germline, CDR1 is MNHEY, CDR2 SMNVEV (reference sequence). The V segment lost 4 bases and the J segment 4 bases; nucleotides outside the gene matches: 5. The CDR3 totals 15 residues. The CDR3 is CASSSRTGGGYGYTF. For the CDR3, the DNA is TGTGCCAGCAGTTCTCGGACAGGGGGCGGCTATGGCTACACCTTC.